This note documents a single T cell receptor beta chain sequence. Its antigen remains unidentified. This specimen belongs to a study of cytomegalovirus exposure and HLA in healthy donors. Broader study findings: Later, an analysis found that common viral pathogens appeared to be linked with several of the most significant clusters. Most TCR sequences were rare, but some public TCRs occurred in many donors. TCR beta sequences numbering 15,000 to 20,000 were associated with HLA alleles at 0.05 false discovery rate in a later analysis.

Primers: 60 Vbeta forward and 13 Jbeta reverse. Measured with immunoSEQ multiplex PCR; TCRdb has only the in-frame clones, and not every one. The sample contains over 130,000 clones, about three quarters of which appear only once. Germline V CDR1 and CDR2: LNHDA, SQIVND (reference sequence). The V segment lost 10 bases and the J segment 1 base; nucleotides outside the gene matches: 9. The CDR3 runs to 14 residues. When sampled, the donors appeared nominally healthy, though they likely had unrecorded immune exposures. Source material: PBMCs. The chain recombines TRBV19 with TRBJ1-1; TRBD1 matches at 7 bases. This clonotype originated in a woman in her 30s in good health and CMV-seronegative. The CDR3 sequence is CATMTGTRNTEAFF. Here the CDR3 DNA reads TGTGCCACCATGACAGGGACGAGGAACACTGAAGCTTTCTTT.